Shown below are 31 T cell receptor beta chains from a single sample sequenced in a study of T cell responses to AZD1222 COVID-19 vaccine (dated by TCRdb to about 2021). Library prep was done by the immunoSEQ multiplex PCR assay. The table was pulled from immuneACCESS by TCRdb, which kept in-frame rearrangements only. Such tables lose some clones; where checked, under half of the loss comes from unresolved V genes, and the rest has no known cause. The sample records some 100,000 clones, approximately 90% of which are singletons. About 2.7% of the sample belongs to the ten largest clones. Taken with the paper, the label for time point translates to: about 28 days (+/-7) after the second vaccine dose. Sample: peripheral blood, taken 28 days after the second AZD1222 dose. The origin of the receptors is an adult who received the AZD1222 COVID-19 vaccine.

The chain combines TRBV7-3 with TRBJ1-6; D is possibly TRBD1 (5 bases). This CDR3 contains 15 residues. The germline gives CDR1 SGHTA, CDR2 FQGTGA. V lost 2 bases and J lost 8, with 13 bases in between. CDR3 in DNA: TGTGCCAGCAGCTTAGATTCAGGGATTCATTCACCCCTCCACTTT. As protein: CASSLDSGIHSPLHF.

V usage is TRBV25-1 and J usage is TRBJ1-1, with D unresolved. The CDR3 loop spans 12 amino acids. The germline gives CDR1 MGHDK, CDR2 SYGVNS. With 6 bases removed from V and 4 bases from J, the gap between germline ends came to 9 bases. CDR3 DNA sequence: TGTGCCAGCAGGACGAAAGGCACTGAAGCTTTCTTT. Protein: CASRTKGTEAFF.

This clone was found once. The chain has TRBV5-1 and TRBJ1-1, with D perhaps TRBD1 (5 bases). V was cut by 0 bases and J by 2 bases, with 11 bases left in between. This CDR3 comprises 15 residues. CDR1 and CDR2 from the germline V gene are SGHRS and YFSETQ. The CDR3 sequence is CASSLVRGSNTEAFF. CDR3 bases: TGCGCCAGCAGCTTGGTTAGGGGAAGTAACACTGAAGCTTTCTTT. Drawing the rest from reference TRBV5-1 and TRBJ1-1, the complete variable domain is KAGVTQTPRYLIKTRGQQVTLSCSPISGHRSVSWYQQTPGQGLQFLFEYFSETQRNKGNFPGRFSGRQFSNSRSEMNVSTLELGDSALYLCASSLVRGSNTEAFFGQGTRLTVV.

The chain joins TRBV6-5 to TRBJ2-1; no reliable D call. The CDR3 consists of 15 residues. V was clipped by 7 bases and J by 0 bases, with 13 bases between them. Germline CDR1 and CDR2: MNHEY and SVGAGI. The CDR3 sequence: CASMYETTSYNEQFF. CDR3 in DNA: TGTGCCAGCATGTACGAGACCACCTCCTACAATGAGCAGTTCTTC.

The gene calls are TRBV7-2 and TRBJ1-4; 7 bases align to TRBD1. Trimming at V came to 1 base and at J to 7 bases, leaving 3 bases not matched to a gene. From germline, CDR1 is SGHTA and CDR2 FQGNSA. This CDR3 is built from 14 residues. CDR3 sequence: CASSLEQGTEKLFF. In nucleotides, the CDR3 is TGTGCCAGCAGCTTAGAACAGGGGACTGAAAAACTGTTTTTT.

This clone was seen only once. This sequence joins TRBV6-5 and TRBJ1-4; D not resolved. This CDR3 spans 14 amino acids. The germline gives CDR1 MNHEY, CDR2 SVGAGI. Trimming cost V 4 bases and J 4 bases, with 10 bases left between them. The CDR3 sequence: CASSSGQFNEKLFF. In nucleotides, the CDR3 is TGTGCCAGCAGTTCCGGGCAGTTTAATGAAAAACTGTTTTTT.

V gene TRBV2 combines with J gene TRBJ2-1; 7 bases agree with TRBD1. Germline CDR1 is SNHLY and CDR2 is FYNNEI. J lost 1 base, V lost 5 bases, and 8 bases had no gene match. CDR3 length: 16 amino acids. CDR3 amino acids: CASSFDRVASYNEQFF. The CDR3 nucleotides read TGTGCCAGCAGTTTCGACAGGGTTGCATCCTACAATGAGCAGTTCTTC.

This chain connects TRBV18 to TRBJ2-1; a possible D gene is TRBD1 (6 bases). Germline assignment: CDR1 KGHSH and CDR2 LQKENI. V lost 2 bases to trimming and J lost 8 bases, with 7 bases between them. The CDR3 contains 12 residues. This CDR3 reads CASSPGGDEQFF. The DNA for the CDR3 is TGTGCCAGCTCACCAGGGGGCGATGAGCAGTTCTTC.

The sample holds one count of this clone. This chain links TRBV5-1 with TRBJ1-3, with D maybe TRBD1 (5 bases). V lost 0 bases and J 4 bases, leaving 23 bases between the germline ends. CDR1 is SGHRS, CDR2 YFSETQ, per germline. This CDR3 comprises 19 residues. In nucleotides, the CDR3 is TGCGCCAGCAGCTTGGACTCCCGGGACGGCGTCAGAGGGGGAAACACCATATATTTT. This encodes CASSLDSRDGVRGGNTIYF. Full variable domain (missing parts from reference TRBV5-1 and TRBJ1-3): KAGVTQTPRYLIKTRGQQVTLSCSPISGHRSVSWYQQTPGQGLQFLFEYFSETQRNKGNFPGRFSGRQFSNSRSEMNVSTLELGDSALYLCASSLDSRDGVRGGNTIYFGEGSWLTVV.

The chain has TRBV5-6 and TRBJ2-1, with D maybe TRBD2 (6 bases). Trimming took 2 bases from V and 4 from J, leaving 16 bases between them. Germline-derived CDR1 and CDR2 are SGHDT and YYEEEE. The CDR3 has 16 amino acids. As DNA, the CDR3 is TGTGCCAGCAGCTTAACGAGGGACTCCGGGTACAATGAGCAGTTCTTC. Its protein product is CASSLTRDSGYNEQFF.

The V gene is TRBV13, the J gene TRBJ1-2, with 7 bases lining up with TRBD1. The V and J ends lost 8 bases and 2 bases, in that order; junction bases with no gene match: 14. The CDR3 length is 16 residues. The germline gives CDR1 PRHDT, CDR2 FYEKMQ (reference sequence). Here the CDR3 DNA reads TGTGCCAGCGCCACACAGGGGTTTGGTCTGAACTATGGCTACACCTTC. It codes for CASATQGFGLNYGYTF.

CDR3 sequence (DNA): TGTGCCAGCAGCCTGATCGTCAACACCTTCACTGAAGCTTTCTTT. Translating it yields CASSLIVNTFTEAFF. V gene TRBV3-1 (or the pseudogene TRBV3-2) combines with J gene TRBJ1-1; D call uncertain. Trimming stripped 4 bases from V and 4 bases from J, with 16 bases between. The CDR3 is 15 amino acids. Germline CDR1 LGHDT, CDR2 YNNKEL (reference sequence).

This clone was counted once. CDR3 residues: CASSLGRSSYEQYF. The DNA of the CDR3 is TGTGCCAGCAGTTTGGGCAGGAGCTCCTACGAGCAGTACTTC. The rearrangement uses TRBV27 and TRBJ2-7; D uncertain. V was shortened by 3 bases and J by 0 bases, with 9 bases between the two germline ends. Germline values: CDR1 MNHEY, CDR2 SMNVEV (reference sequence). The CDR3 loop spans 14 amino acids.

The chain employs TRBV6-6 and TRBJ1-3; D is perhaps TRBD1 (6 bases). V lost 5 bases and J lost 3, with 20 bases in between. There are 17 residues in the CDR3. Germline CDR1 MNHNY, CDR2 SVGAGI (reference sequence). CDR3: CASSPWGTIAGGNTIYF. For the CDR3, the DNA is TGTGCCAGCAGTCCCTGGGGGACAATAGCAGGTGGAAACACCATATATTTT.

The gene calls are TRBV3-1 (or the pseudogene TRBV3-2) and TRBJ1-1; D gene uncertain. CDR1 LGHDT and CDR2 YNNKEL come from the germline V gene (reference sequence). Trimming removed 4 bases at V and 4 bases at J, with 16 bases between. CDR3 length equals 15 residues. Here the CDR3 DNA reads TGTGCCAGCAGCCCAGCCCAGATGGGCACCACTGAAGCTTTCTTT. Amino acids: CASSPAQMGTTEAFF.

V usage is TRBV3-1 (or the pseudogene TRBV3-2) and J usage is TRBJ2-1; D is uncertain. Trimming took off 0 bases at V and 9 bases at J, with 12 bases between the two ends. CDR3 length: 14 residues. The germline CDR1 and CDR2 sequences are LGHDT and YNNKEL (reference sequence). The CDR3 DNA sequence: TGTGCCAGCAGCCAAGATTTTGCTAGTCGTGAGCAGTTCTTC. Amino acids: CASSQDFASREQFF.

This rearrangement joins TRBV5-1 to TRBJ2-2; 8 positions agree with TRBD2. The CDR3 covers 16 residues. Germline V gene lookup returns CDR1 SGHRS and CDR2 YFSETQ. The junction had 6 bases not matched to a gene; V was cut back by 1 base and J by 4 bases. CDR3 sequence reads: CASSLLAGGATGELFF. The CDR3 region has the DNA TGCGCCAGCAGCTTGCTGGCGGGAGGCGCCACCGGGGAGCTGTTTTTT.

The gene calls are TRBV3-1 (or the pseudogene TRBV3-2) and TRBJ1-1, with 7 bases that match TRBD1. The trim removed 4 bases at V and 1 base at J, leaving 6 bases unmatched. Germline assignment: CDR1 LGHDT and CDR2 YNNKEL (reference sequence). The CDR3 is made up of 15 amino acids. The CDR3 loop is CASSLAGTENTEAFF. In DNA form, the CDR3 reads TGTGCCAGCAGCCTTGCCGGGACAGAGAACACTGAAGCTTTCTTT.

The rearrangement joins TRBV18 to TRBJ1-1; D not certain. V lost 3 bases to trimming and J lost 4 bases, with 12 bases between them. Looked up from germline, CDR1 is KGHSH and CDR2 is LQKENI. The CDR3 has 14 residues. This CDR3 is CASSPAGEGTEAFF. DNA for the CDR3: TGTGCCAGCTCACCCGCCGGAGAGGGCACTGAAGCTTTCTTT.

The gene calls are TRBV11-1 and TRBJ2-1, with 9 bases lining up with TRBD1. Losses at the gene ends were 4 bases for V and 6 bases for J; bases not matched to a gene: 10. In germline, CDR1 is SGHAT, CDR2 FQDESV (reference sequence). The CDR3 length is 16 residues. In DNA form, the CDR3 reads TGTGCCAGCAGCTCCCCCGGGACAGGGTCGTCCAATGAGCAGTTCTTC. This codes for CASSSPGTGSSNEQFF.

The CDR3 sequence is CASSLWGASYGYTF. The CDR3 DNA sequence: TGTGCCAGCAGCTTGTGGGGGGCTAGCTATGGCTACACCTTC. The chain couples TRBV5-4 to TRBJ1-2, with a weak D call TRBD1 (6 bases). V shed 1 base and J shed 4 bases, with 11 bases lying between them. Germline V CDR1 and CDR2: SGHNT, YYREEE (reference sequence). The CDR3 spans 14 residues.

This clone was detected only once. The V call is TRBV15, the J call TRBJ2-1, with D perhaps matching TRBD2 (7 bases). CDR3 length: 15 amino acids. CDR1 and CDR2 (germline): LNHNV, YYDKDF (reference sequence). The V gene lost 8 bases and the J gene lost 5 bases, with 19 bases spanning the gap. The CDR3 protein is CATSKGGLWHNEQFF. The CDR3 region has the DNA TGTGCCACCTCGAAGGGGGGGCTGTGGCACAATGAGCAGTTCTTC.

The DNA of the CDR3 is TGTGCCAGCAGTGAACAGGTAAACCAGCCCCAGCATTTT. This translates into CASSEQVNQPQHF. The V and J genes are TRBV6-4 and TRBJ1-5; tentatively, D is TRBD1 (5 bases). CDR1 is MRHNA, CDR2 SNTAGT, per germline. The germline V and J ends were trimmed by 3 bases and 7 bases, with 10 bases remaining between them. This CDR3 is 13 amino acids long.

The chain employs TRBV5-6 and TRBJ1-1; D call uncertain. Germline V gives CDR1 SGHDT, CDR2 YYEEEE. V was shortened by 3 bases and J by 0 bases, with 9 bases between the two germline ends. This CDR3 is 14 amino acids long. Written as DNA, the CDR3 is TGTGCCAGCAGCTCTCGGGGTATGAACACTGAAGCTTTCTTT. As protein: CASSSRGMNTEAFF. Supplemented by reference TRBV5-6 and TRBJ1-1, the full variable domain reads DAGVTQSPTHLIKTRGQQVTLRCSPKSGHDTVSWYQQALGQGPQFIFQYYEEEERQRGNFPDRFSGHQFPNYSSELNVNALLLGDSALYLCASSSRGMNTEAFFGQGTRLTVV.

This clone came up once. The rearrangement links TRBV5-1 to TRBJ2-3, with D tentatively TRBD2 (5 bases). The CDR3 runs 16 residues. V lost 3 bases, J lost 4 bases, and 18 bases lay in between. In germline, CDR1 is SGHRS, CDR2 YFSETQ. CDR3 region: CASSSRGAGGPDTQYF. The DNA of the CDR3 is TGCGCCAGCAGCTCACGGGGAGCAGGAGGACCAGATACGCAGTATTTT. Complete variable domain (other parts from reference TRBV5-1 and TRBJ2-3): KAGVTQTPRYLIKTRGQQVTLSCSPISGHRSVSWYQQTPGQGLQFLFEYFSETQRNKGNFPGRFSGRQFSNSRSEMNVSTLELGDSALYLCASSSRGAGGPDTQYFGPGTRLTVL.

V usage is TRBV6-5 and J usage is TRBJ2-7; the D gene is possibly TRBD2 (6 bases). Germline assignment: CDR1 MNHEY and CDR2 SVGAGI. The CDR3 has 13 residues. Trimming stripped 4 bases from V and 4 bases from J, with 11 bases between. The CDR3 here is CASSLHRGYEQYF. CDR3 nucleotides: TGTGCCAGCAGTTTACACCGGGGGTACGAGCAGTACTTC.

The chain uses TRBV6-2 or TRBV6-3 and TRBJ1-5; D possibly corresponds to TRBD1 (6 bases). This CDR3 comprises 13 residues. V was clipped by 2 bases and J by 7 bases, with 9 bases between them. The germline V gene has CDR1 MNHEY and CDR2 SVGEGT. CDR3 DNA: TGTGCCAGCAGTTACATACAGGGACAGCCCCAGCATTTT. Amino acid sequence: CASSYIQGQPQHF.

The CDR3 is CAASAVGDGNQPQHF. The CDR3 region has the DNA TGTGCAGCCTCCGCAGTAGGGGACGGTAATCAGCCCCAGCATTTT. The rearrangement links TRBV6-5 to TRBJ1-5, with D perhaps TRBD1 (5 bases). The CDR3 is made up of 15 amino acids. The germline CDR1 and CDR2 sequences are MNHEY and SVGAGI.

The V gene is TRBV2, the J gene TRBJ1-6, with TRBD1 identical over 10 bases. This CDR3 spans 13 amino acids. V lost 6 bases and J lost 10; bases outside the gene matches: 3. Germline lookup yields CDR1 SNHLY and CDR2 FYNNEI. This CDR3 is CASRGQGDSPLHF. The CDR3, as DNA: TGTGCCAGCAGAGGACAGGGGGACTCACCCCTCCACTTT.

This chain joins TRBV30 and TRBJ1-2, with D possibly matching TRBD1 (5 bases). The V end lost 4 bases, the J end lost 7 bases, and 19 bases lay between the germline ends. Germline CDR1 and CDR2: GTSNPN and SVGIG (reference sequence). The CDR3 is made up of 14 amino acids. The CDR3 protein is CAWTGLTGDRGYTF. DNA for the CDR3: TGTGCCTGGACAGGACTAACGGGGGATCGTGGCTACACCTTC.

This clone came up a few times. The chain joins TRBV4-1 to TRBJ1-1, with D tentatively TRBD1 (5 bases). Germline assignment: CDR1 MGHRA and CDR2 YSYEKL. This CDR3 has 13 residues. The germline V and J ends were trimmed by 4 bases and 3 bases, with 9 bases remaining between them. CDR3 in DNA: TGCGCCAGCAGCCGCGGACACCACACTGAAGCTTTCTTT. Its protein product is CASSRGHHTEAFF.